This T cell receptor (beta chain) stems from a study of T cells in localized non-small cell lung cancer. The assay was immunoSEQ multiplex PCR, and TCRdb's table has in-frame clones only and misses some. Among tens of thousands of clones listed, roughly nine tenths were seen once. Study-level results: Those with higher blood T cell density had longer overall survival.

As to this clone: Its antigen is currently unknown.

The sequencing used peripheral blood mononuclear cells, collected before any cancer treatment. This clonotype was obtained from a man aged 40 to 69 with stage III lung adenocarcinoma.

The CDR3 spells CASSLGSRGAAQETQYF. DNA for the CDR3: TGTGCCAGCAGCTTGGGATCAAGAGGGGCAGCACAAGAGACCCAGTACTTC. J is TRBJ2-5 and V is TRBV5-4; D tentatively fits TRBD1 or TRBD2 (5 bases each). Germline V gives CDR1 SGHNT, CDR2 YYREEE (reference sequence). V lost 0 bases and J 2 bases, leaving 17 bases between the germline ends. The CDR3 is 17 amino acids.